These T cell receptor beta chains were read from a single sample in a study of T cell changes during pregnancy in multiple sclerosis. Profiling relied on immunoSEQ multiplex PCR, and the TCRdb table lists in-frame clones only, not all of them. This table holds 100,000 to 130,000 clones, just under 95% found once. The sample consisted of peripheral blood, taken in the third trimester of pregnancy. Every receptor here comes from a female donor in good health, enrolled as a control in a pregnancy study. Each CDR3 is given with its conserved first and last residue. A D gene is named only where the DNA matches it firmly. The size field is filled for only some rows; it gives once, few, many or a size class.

cdr3_nt: TGTGCCAGCAGTGAACAGTCCTATGGCTACACCTTC
cdr3_aa: CASSEQSYGYTF
clone_size: .
v_call: TRBV2
d_call: .
j_call: TRBJ1-2

cdr3_nt: TGTGCCAGCAGCCCTACCCTTGGAAGCGATAGGCGCGAGCAGTACTTC
cdr3_aa: CASSPTLGSDRREQYF
clone_size: .
v_call: TRBV9
d_call: .
j_call: TRBJ2-7

cdr3_nt: TGCAGCGTTGAAGATCGAGGCAGGGGAGCCTACGAGCAGTACTTC
cdr3_aa: CSVEDRGRGAYEQYF
clone_size: .
v_call: TRBV29-1
d_call: .
j_call: TRBJ2-7

cdr3_nt: TGTGCCAGCGCGGAACAGGGTCAACTTGGCTACACCTTC
cdr3_aa: CASAEQGQLGYTF
clone_size: .
v_call: TRBV7-9
d_call: .
j_call: TRBJ1-2

cdr3_nt: TGCGCCAGCAGCCACCCCACAGGGGGCACAGATACGCAGTATTTT
cdr3_aa: CASSHPTGGTDTQYF
clone_size: .
v_call: TRBV4-3
d_call: TRBD1
j_call: TRBJ2-3

cdr3_nt: TGCGCCAGCAGCCAGGAACAGGGATACCTCACCGGGGAGCTGTTTTTT
cdr3_aa: CASSQEQGYLTGELFF
clone_size: .
v_call: TRBV4-3
d_call: .
j_call: TRBJ2-2

cdr3_nt: TGTGCCAGCAGTTTCTTTGGGCAGGGGCGGAACGAGCAGTACTTC
cdr3_aa: CASSFFGQGRNEQYF
clone_size: .
v_call: TRBV27
d_call: .
j_call: TRBJ2-7

cdr3_nt: TGTGCCAGTAGTATAGATCGACAGGGGCCCGGAAACACCATATATTTT
cdr3_aa: CASSIDRQGPGNTIYF
clone_size: .
v_call: TRBV19
d_call: TRBD1
j_call: TRBJ1-3

cdr3_nt: TGTGCCAGCAGCTCGGGAACTTCACTTAATTCACCCCTCCACTTT
cdr3_aa: CASSSGTSLNSPLHF
clone_size: .
v_call: TRBV9
d_call: .
j_call: TRBJ1-6

cdr3_nt: TGCGCCAGCAGCTTGGAAACGGGACAGGCCCATGGCTACACCTTC
cdr3_aa: CASSLETGQAHGYTF
clone_size: .
v_call: TRBV5-1
d_call: TRBD1
j_call: TRBJ1-2

cdr3_nt: TGCGCCAGCACCGTAGGACACGACAGGGCCGCTGAAGCTTTCTTT
cdr3_aa: CASTVGHDRAAEAFF
clone_size: few
v_call: TRBV4-3
d_call: TRBD1
j_call: TRBJ1-1

cdr3_nt: TGTGCCTGGAGAGACATAGGACAGGGGAGTTACGAGCAGTACTTC
cdr3_aa: CAWRDIGQGSYEQYF
clone_size: .
v_call: TRBV30
d_call: TRBD1
j_call: TRBJ2-7

cdr3_nt: TGTGCCAGCAGCTTAGTCAGCGATGGGCAGCCCCAGCATTTT
cdr3_aa: CASSLVSDGQPQHF
clone_size: .
v_call: TRBV11-2
d_call: .
j_call: TRBJ1-5

cdr3_nt: TGTGCCAGCAGTTTGGGGGGGTTGAATGAAAAACTGTTTTTT
cdr3_aa: CASSLGGLNEKLFF
clone_size: .
v_call: TRBV27
d_call: .
j_call: TRBJ1-4